The entry below gives a single T cell receptor (beta chain) sequence along with its context. Antigen specificity is unknown. This specimen comes from a study of response to subunit inactivated influenza vaccine. Whole-study results and caveats: Authors suggested each seasonal influenza vaccination recruits few new T cells.

TCRdb redid the calling of the RT-PCR reads with MiXCR, one entry per CDR3 protein. The table includes approximately 680,000 distinct CDR3 sequences, 15% to 17% detected once. The sequencing used PBMCs from blood, collected about 12 days after vaccination. The receptor was isolated from a man aged 45-65 years who received an inactivated influenza vaccine.

The CDR3 nucleotides are TGCAGTGCTGGAGGGCCCTACGAGCAGTACTTC. It yields the protein CSAGGPYEQYF. The chain couples TRBV20-1 to TRBJ2-7; D possibly corresponds to TRBD2 (6 bases). Germline CDR1 DFQATT, CDR2 SNEGSKA (reference sequence). The ends were cut back, 5 bases at V and 2 bases at J, with 7 bases in the middle. The CDR3 length is 11 residues.